This T cell receptor beta chain stems from a study of identical twins. Study results and caveats: Zero-insertion results could be subject to partial confounding by invariant MAIT and iNKT cells.

MiXCR, applied by TCRdb to the 5' RACE reads, yields one record per CDR3 protein. The repertoire holds hundreds of thousands of distinct CDR3 sequences, with about 20% as singletons. CDR3 length: 12 residues. Looked up from germline, CDR1 is DFQATT and CDR2 is SNEGSKA (reference sequence). V lost 3 bases and J 6 bases, leaving 11 bases between the germline ends. This clonotype turned up a few times. Antigen specificity is unknown. These data were also filed under a second study, of T cells expressing NK-cell markers.

This TCR derives from a woman between 18 and 30 years old in good health. The sample consisted of PBMCs. The chain combines TRBV20-1 with TRBJ1-1; D uncertain. The CDR3 reads CSASPDGPEAFF. CDR3 in DNA: TGCAGTGCTAGTCCCGATGGCCCTGAAGCTTTCTTT.